This is a list of T cell receptor beta chains from one sample in a study of blood T cells in healthy people across ages. A single record per CDR3 protein comes from TCRdb applying MiXCR to the 5' RACE reads. The sample lists some 700,000 distinct CDR3 sequences; around 40% were seen once. What was sequenced was blood. The receptors derive from a woman aged 55-69 years in good health. Both conserved end residues are trimmed from each CDR3.

j_call v_call cdr3_aa
TRBJ2-4 TRBV10-3 AISETTGLGPKNIQY
TRBJ2-2 TRBV12-3/TRBV12-4 ATGLAGGSRSTGELF
TRBJ2-7 TRBV14 ASSQDPGKGAWYEQY
TRBJ2-1 TRBV12-3/TRBV12-4 ASSPDLTRYNEQF
TRBJ1-2 TRBV20-1 SARANTGTGRVGYT
TRBJ1-5 TRBV5-1 ASSSTAQEGQPQH
TRBJ2-1 TRBV20-1 SAMGTTEVFYNEQF
TRBJ1-2 TRBV12-3/TRBV12-4 ASSLVSGYT
TRBJ2-7 TRBV7-2 ASSFSPVLYEQY
TRBJ2-1 TRBV14 ASSQTGTPRLNEQF
TRBJ2-7 TRBV29-1 SVAPWTGGPNEQY
TRBJ1-2 TRBV6-1 ASTTIGQGGYGYT
TRBJ1-1 TRBV5-5 ASSLNQGRNTEAF
TRBJ2-3 TRBV12-3/TRBV12-4 ASRSGLAGADTQY
TRBJ2-3 TRBV10-3 AISESADTQY
TRBJ2-6 TRBV7-2 ASSRGPLSTGANVLT
TRBJ2-1 TRBV6-5 ASSYSRSYNEQF
TRBJ2-3 TRBV6-2/TRBV6-3 ASYQPGLAIYTQY
TRBJ1-2 TRBV20-1 SARETGTGNYGYT
TRBJ2-7 TRBV3-1 ASSQEAGGAYEQY
TRBJ1-1 TRBV5-5 ASSLASFDTEAF
TRBJ2-5 TRBV7-8 ASSLGPLAADADQY